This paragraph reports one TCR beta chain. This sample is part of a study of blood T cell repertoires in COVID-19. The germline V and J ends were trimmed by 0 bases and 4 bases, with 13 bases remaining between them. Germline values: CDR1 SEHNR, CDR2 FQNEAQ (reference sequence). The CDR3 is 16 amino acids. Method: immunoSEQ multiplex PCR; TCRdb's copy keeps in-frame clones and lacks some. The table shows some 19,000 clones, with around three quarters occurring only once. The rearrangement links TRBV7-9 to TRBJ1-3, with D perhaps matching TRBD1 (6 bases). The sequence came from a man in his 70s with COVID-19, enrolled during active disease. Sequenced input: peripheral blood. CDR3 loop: CASSLALGTGGNTIYF. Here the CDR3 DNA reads TGTGCCAGCAGCTTAGCGCTTGGCACAGGGGGAAACACCATATATTTT.